This entry features one T cell receptor beta chain sequence. Its matching antigen is unknown. Investigators profiled TCR beta VDJ and CDR3 from genomic DNA template. One entry per CDR3 protein results from TCRdb running MiXCR on the reads. The table lists approximately 270,000 distinct CDR3 sequences, roughly 50% of them singletons. The entry originates in a study of CD8+CD57+ T cells in acquired aplastic anemia. Study details: Isolated CD4+ and CD8+ cells, once sorted, yielded DNA averaging around 2.9 ug. The study, taken as a whole, reports: CD8+ Simpson's diversity in patients was not significantly different from that in controls. There were fewer than 35 CD8+ CDR3 sequences that occurred in both patients and controls.

The receptor's source is a human donor with severe aplastic anemia or a healthy control (not recorded which). The material sequenced was sorted CD4+, CD8+, or CD8+CD57+ T cells (not recorded which) from PBMCs.

The CDR3 DNA sequence: TGTGCCAGCAGCGTAGAAGGACAATCACCCCTCCACTTT. It yields the protein CASSVEGQSPLHF. The genes are TRBV9 and TRBJ1-6, with a tentative D call TRBD1 (5 bases). Looked up from germline, CDR1 is SGDLS and CDR2 is YYNGEE. Trimming took off 0 bases at V and 10 bases at J, with 8 bases between the two ends. This CDR3 is built from 13 residues.